This record covers a single T cell receptor (beta chain). TCRdb's copy holds only in-frame clones and misses some; the assay was immunoSEQ multiplex PCR. This sample has 6,500 to 7,500 clones, with about four fifths found just once. The data derive from a study of immune evolution from preneoplasia to lung adenocarcinoma. The specimen was FFPE minimally invasive lung adenocarcinoma tissue. This TCR was sampled from a person between 70 and 80 years old with lung adenocarcinoma.

The CDR3, as DNA: TGTGCCAGCAGCTTGCGGACAGGGGGCCCGTCGGCAAATCAGCCCCAGCATTTT. It is translated as CASSLRTGGPSANQPQHF. The gene calls are TRBV5-8 and TRBJ1-5, with 11 bases fitting TRBD1. This CDR3 is built from 18 residues. The germline V gene has CDR1 SGHTS and CDR2 YDEGEE. V shed 1 base, J shed 4 bases, and the junction held 10 bases outside the gene matches. The whole variable domain, remainder taken from reference TRBV5-8 and TRBJ1-5, is EAGVTQSPTHLIKTRGQQATLRCSPISGHTSVYWYQQALGLGLQFLLWYDEGEERNRGNFPPRFSGRQFPNYSSELNVNALELEDSALYLCASSLRTGGPSANQPQHFGDGTRLSIL.